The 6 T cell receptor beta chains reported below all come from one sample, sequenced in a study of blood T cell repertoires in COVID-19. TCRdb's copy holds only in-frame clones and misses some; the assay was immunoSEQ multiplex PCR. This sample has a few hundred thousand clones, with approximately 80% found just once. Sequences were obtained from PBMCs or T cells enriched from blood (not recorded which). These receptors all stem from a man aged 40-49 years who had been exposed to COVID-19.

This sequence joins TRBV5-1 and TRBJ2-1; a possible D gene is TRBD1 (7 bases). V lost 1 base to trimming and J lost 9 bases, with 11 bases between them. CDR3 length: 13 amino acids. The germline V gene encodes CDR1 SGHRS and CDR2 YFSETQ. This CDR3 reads CASSLTGEAEQFF. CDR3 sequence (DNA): TGCGCCAGCAGCTTGACAGGGGAGGCTGAGCAGTTCTTC.

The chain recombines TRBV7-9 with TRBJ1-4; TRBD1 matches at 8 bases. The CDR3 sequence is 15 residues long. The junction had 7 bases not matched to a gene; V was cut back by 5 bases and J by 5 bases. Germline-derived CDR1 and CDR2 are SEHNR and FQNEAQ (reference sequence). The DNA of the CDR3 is TGTGCCAGCAGCCCCTCCAGACAGGGGAATGAAAAACTGTTTTTT. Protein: CASSPSRQGNEKLFF.

The CDR3 is CASSEHGGGYTF. The CDR3 DNA reads as TGTGCCAGCAGTGAGCACGGGGGTGGCTACACCTTC. J is TRBJ1-2 and V is TRBV6-1; D perhaps matches TRBD1 (5 bases). Germline CDR1 and CDR2: MNHNS and SASEGT. This CDR3 contains 12 residues. Trimming cost V 3 bases and J 7 bases, with 9 bases left between them.

CDR3 DNA: TGTGCCTGCCGGACTAGCGGGAGTTTACGCTCCTACAATGAGCAGTTCTTC. Translated: CACRTSGSLRSYNEQFF. The rearrangement uses TRBV30 and TRBJ2-1, with 13 bases fitting TRBD2. The germline V gene has CDR1 GTSNPN and CDR2 SVGIG (reference sequence). V gave up 6 bases and J gave up 0 bases; unmatched junction bases: 8. CDR3 length equals 17 residues.

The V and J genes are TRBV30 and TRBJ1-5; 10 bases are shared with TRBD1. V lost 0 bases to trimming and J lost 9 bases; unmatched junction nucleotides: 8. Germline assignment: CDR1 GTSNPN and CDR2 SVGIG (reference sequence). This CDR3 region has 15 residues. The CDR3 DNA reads TGTGCCTGGAGTGTAAGCCGGGACAGGGGACGGCCCCAGCATTTT. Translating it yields CAWSVSRDRGRPQHF.

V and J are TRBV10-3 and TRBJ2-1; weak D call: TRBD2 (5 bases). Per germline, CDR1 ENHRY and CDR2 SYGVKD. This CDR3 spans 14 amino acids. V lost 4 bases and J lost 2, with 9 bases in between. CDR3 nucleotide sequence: TGTGCCATCAGTGGAACTAGTCCCTACAATGAGCAGTTCTTC. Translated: CAISGTSPYNEQFF.